This T cell receptor beta chain was identified in a study of a mutant IDH1 vaccine in newly diagnosed glioma. Germline V CDR1 and CDR2: SGHDN, FVKESK. Trimming stripped 1 base from V and 2 bases from J, with 5 bases between. The CDR3 extends over 13 amino acids. The protocol was immunoSEQ multiplex PCR, while the TCRdb copy is restricted to in-frame clones and leaves out a portion. The table includes tens of thousands of clones, around 84% detected once. The sample's time point: week 11, during vaccination. Each dose delivered 300 ug of mutant IDH1 20-mer peptide subcutaneously with imiquimod. As for this clone: The antigen is not known.

This chain connects TRBV14 to TRBJ2-5; D remains unclear. The TCR sequence derives from a man aged 35-49 years with glioma. Sequencing was performed on PBMCs, taken from a glioma patient whose treatment included an IDH1 peptide vaccine. CDR3 sequence (DNA): TGTGCCAGCAGCCAAGCCCCTCAAGAGACCCAGTACTTC. As protein: CASSQAPQETQYF.